This T cell receptor beta chain originates from a study of blood T cell repertoires in COVID-19 (dated by TCRdb to the early 2020s). About the study as a whole: The collaborator samples originated in the United States, Italy and Spain and spanned the acute and convalescent phases of COVID-19. The material from the prospective study consisted of cDNA or gDNA derived from T cells, B-cell-depleted T cells, or PBMCs. The dataset comprised deeply sampled blood TCRbeta repertoires from subjects exposed to, actively infected with, or recovered from COVID-19. The repertoires were released in a freely available public database meant as a resource for research on the immune response to SARS-CoV-2. The samples were drawn from the first 160 participants of the ongoing ImmuneRACE study and from roughly 1,300 subjects provided by 6 global collaborators. Nearly every sample came with metadata listing a de-identified subject ID, COVID-19 status, age in years and sex. HLA class I and class II types, where available, came from metadata supplied by the sample provider rather than from assay-based typing.

To note about this clone: Its antigen is not yet known. No much larger clone is present one base from it, and per-base qualities are unavailable.

TCRbeta CDR3 regions were amplified from genomic DNA by means of the immunoSEQ Assay, a bias-controlled multiplex PCR. The published analysis was carried out like this. Nucleated cell counts per sample were estimated from amplification of reference gene primers within the assay. To quantify the absolute abundance of each unique TCRbeta CDR3 rearrangement, sequence reads were collapsed and filtered. For each sample, productive Simpson clonality was calculated as the square root of Simpson's diversity index over productive rearrangements. In its TCRdb copy, this immuneACCESS table keeps in-frame sequences only and misses some clones. Where compared with another copy, unresolved V genes explain less than half of these, and the others have no known cause. V, J and clone size derive from that table, while D and trimming were established from the DNA sequence. The sample table records more than 300,000 clones; 91% of these occur just once. The ten largest clones add up to just over 0.85% of the sample.

Study-level results and caveats: The amount of clinical and demographic metadata varied by source and participant and was provided uncurated.

In the prospective study, participants were roughly 18 to 89 years old, resided in fewer than 25 geographic areas of the United States, and were enrolled through a virtual design. To assign participants to cohorts, the prospective study relied on clinical history that participants themselves reported in a screening survey and a study questionnaire. Exposed participants were defined as having been in contact with someone with a PCR-confirmed or clinician-diagnosed COVID-19 case within 2 weeks of study entry. In the prospective study, whole blood, serum and a nasopharyngeal or oropharyngeal swab were collected from each participant by mobile phlebotomists. Participants in the prospective study had the option to provide additional blood draws and questionnaires over a 2-month period. Blood samples from the prospective study were shipped frozen or at room temperature prior to DNA extraction. V loses 5 bases, J loses 10 bases, and the germline ends lie 12 bases apart. Its CDR3 holds 13 amino acids, cysteine through phenylalanine. The entry retains the CDR3 DNA only, 39 bases that are in frame from base 1. Per the germline V gene (reference sequence), LGHDT is the CDR1 and YNNKEL is the CDR2.

This receptor was obtained from a woman in her forties who had been exposed to COVID-19. The sequence links TRBV3-1 (or the pseudogene TRBV3-2) to TRBJ1-6; the D gene is perhaps TRBD1, on 6 matching bases. The sample comprised PBMCs or T cells enriched from blood (not recorded which). The CDR3 corresponds to CASSSLQGSPLHF. The DNA is as follows: TGTGCCAGCAGCTCTCTACAGGGATCACCCCTCCACTTT.